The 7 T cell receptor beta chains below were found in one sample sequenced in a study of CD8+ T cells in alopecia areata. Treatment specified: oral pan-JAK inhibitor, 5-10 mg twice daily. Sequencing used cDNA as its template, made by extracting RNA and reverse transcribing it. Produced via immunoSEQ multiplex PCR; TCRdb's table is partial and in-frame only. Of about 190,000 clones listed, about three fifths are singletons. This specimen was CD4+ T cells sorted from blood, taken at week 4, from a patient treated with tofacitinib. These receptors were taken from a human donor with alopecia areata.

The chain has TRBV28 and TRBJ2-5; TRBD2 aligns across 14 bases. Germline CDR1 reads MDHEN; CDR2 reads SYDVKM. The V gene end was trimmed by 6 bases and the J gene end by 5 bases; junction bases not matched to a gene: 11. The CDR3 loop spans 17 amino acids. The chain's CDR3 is CASRPGTSGGRGETQYF. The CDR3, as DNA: TGTGCCAGCAGACCCGGGACTAGCGGGGGCCGGGGGGAGACCCAGTACTTC.

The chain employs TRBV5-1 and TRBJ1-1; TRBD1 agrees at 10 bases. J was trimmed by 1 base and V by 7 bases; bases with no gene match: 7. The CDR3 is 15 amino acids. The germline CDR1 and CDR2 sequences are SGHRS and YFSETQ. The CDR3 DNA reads TGCGCCAGCCTTAAGGGACAGGGGCGGAACACTGAAGCTTTCTTT. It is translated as CASLKGQGRNTEAFF.

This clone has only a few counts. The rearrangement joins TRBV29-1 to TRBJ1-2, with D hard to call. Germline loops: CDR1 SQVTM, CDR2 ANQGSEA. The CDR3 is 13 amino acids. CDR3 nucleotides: TGCACCTCTGGGAGGGCAGGCGATTATGGCTACACCTTC. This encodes CTSGRAGDYGYTF.

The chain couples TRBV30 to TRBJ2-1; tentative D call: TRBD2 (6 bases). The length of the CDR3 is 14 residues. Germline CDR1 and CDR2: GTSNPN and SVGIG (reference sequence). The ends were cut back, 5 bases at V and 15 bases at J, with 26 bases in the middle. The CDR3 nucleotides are TGTGCCTGGGGGGGAGGCGGCCGATCTGTAAGTTGGTTCTTC. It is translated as CAWGGGGRSVSWFF.

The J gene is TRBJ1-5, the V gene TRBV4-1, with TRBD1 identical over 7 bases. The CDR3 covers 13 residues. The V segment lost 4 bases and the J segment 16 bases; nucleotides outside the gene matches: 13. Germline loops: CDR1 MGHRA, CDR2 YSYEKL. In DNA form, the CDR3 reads TGCGCCAGCAGCCCCCGTCCCACAGGGGCGGTCCATTTT. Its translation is CASSPRPTGAVHF.

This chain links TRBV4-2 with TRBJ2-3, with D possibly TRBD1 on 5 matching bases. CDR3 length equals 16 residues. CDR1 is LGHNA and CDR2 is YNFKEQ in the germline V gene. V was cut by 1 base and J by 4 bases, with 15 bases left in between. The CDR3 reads CASSQGAGISSDTQYF. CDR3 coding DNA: TGTGCCAGCAGCCAAGGGGCAGGGATAAGCTCAGATACGCAGTATTTT.

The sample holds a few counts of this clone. Here the CDR3 reads CASSYGAPSSSSPLHF. DNA of the CDR3: TGTGCCAGCAGTTACGGTGCCCCGTCTAGCTCTTCACCCCTCCACTTT. The V call is TRBV6-5, the J call TRBJ1-6, with D unresolved. The germline V gene encodes CDR1 MNHEY and CDR2 SVGAGI. V lost 2 bases to trimming and J lost 9 bases, with 17 bases between them. The CDR3 has 16 residues.